One sample yielded the 7 T cell receptor beta chains listed below, sequenced in a study of shared clonotypes between healthy human individuals. Sequencing was performed with immunoSEQ multiplex PCR; in TCRdb, only in-frame clones are kept and a portion is missing. The sample carries about 2 million clones, about 95% recorded once. Material for sequencing was naive CD4+ T cells sorted from blood. The subset was: CD45RA+ positively selected. The source is a man aged 18 to 29 in good health.

This rearrangement joins TRBV5-1 to TRBJ2-5; TRBD2 matches 9 bases. Germline V gene data show CDR1 as SGHRS and CDR2 as YFSETQ. J was trimmed by 5 bases and V by 4 bases; bases with no gene match: 9. The CDR3 covers 15 residues. The CDR3 DNA follows: TGCGCCAGCAGCCAGACTAGCGGTGGGCGGGAGACCCAGTACTTC. This translates into CASSQTSGGRETQYF.

This sequence joins TRBV25-1 and TRBJ2-3; the match to TRBD1 covers 7 bases. Looked up from germline, CDR1 is MGHDK and CDR2 is SYGVNS. Germline trimming cut 5 bases from V and 5 bases from J; bases unmatched to any gene: 4. CDR3 length: 13 residues. DNA of the CDR3: TGTGCCAGCAGTATCCAGGGGGTAGATACGCAGTATTTT. Its translation: CASSIQGVDTQYF. The variable domain in full, with the rest retrieved from reference TRBV25-1 and TRBJ2-3, is EADIYQTPRYLVIGTGKKITLECSQTMGHDKMYWYQQDPGMELHLIHYSYGVNSTEKGDLSSESTVSRIRTEHFPLTLESARPSHTSQYLCASSIQGVDTQYFGPGTRLTVL.

V gene TRBV6-6 combines with J gene TRBJ2-7; TRBD2 matches at 13 bases. The CDR3 is 15 residues long. The junction had 8 bases not matched to a gene; V was cut back by 5 bases and J by 7 bases. CDR1 and CDR2 from the germline V gene are MNHNY and SVGAGI (reference sequence). CDR3: CASSQGLAGPGEQYF. The DNA for the CDR3 is TGTGCCAGCAGTCAGGGACTAGCGGGACCGGGAGAGCAGTACTTC.

The chain is built from TRBV10-3 and TRBJ2-1; tentatively, D is TRBD1 (5 bases). Trimming removed 4 bases from V and 2 bases from J, with 15 bases in between. This CDR3 is built from 16 residues. CDR1 ENHRY and CDR2 SYGVKD come from the germline V gene. This CDR3 is CAISGDDRIAYNEQFF. The CDR3 coding sequence is TGTGCCATCAGTGGCGACGACAGAATCGCCTACAATGAGCAGTTCTTC.

CDR3 nucleotides: TGTGCCTGGAGTGTACAAGGGGATGAGCAGTTCTTC. Translated, it gives CAWSVQGDEQFF. The chain recombines TRBV30 with TRBJ2-1; D is possibly TRBD1 (5 bases). The germline gives CDR1 GTSNPN, CDR2 SVGIG (reference sequence). The CDR3 contains 12 residues. Trimming pared 0 bases from V and 8 bases from J, leaving 8 bases between.

J is TRBJ1-1 and V is TRBV28; no clear D gene. Trimming pared 10 bases from V and 9 bases from J, leaving 18 bases between. Germline values: CDR1 MDHEN, CDR2 SYDVKM. This CDR3 spans 12 amino acids. The CDR3 region is CAIWRAGKKAFF. In DNA, the CDR3 is TGTGCCATCTGGCGGGCCGGGAAAAAAGCTTTCTTT.

The chain recombines TRBV4-1 with TRBJ1-2; no firm D call. In germline, CDR1 is MGHRA, CDR2 YSYEKL. Trimming removed 1 base from V and 7 bases from J, with 13 bases in between. CDR3 length: 14 amino acids. For the CDR3, the DNA is TGCGCCAGCAGCCAAGTAAGTGGTCTCGGTGGCTACACCTTC. Residues: CASSQVSGLGGYTF.